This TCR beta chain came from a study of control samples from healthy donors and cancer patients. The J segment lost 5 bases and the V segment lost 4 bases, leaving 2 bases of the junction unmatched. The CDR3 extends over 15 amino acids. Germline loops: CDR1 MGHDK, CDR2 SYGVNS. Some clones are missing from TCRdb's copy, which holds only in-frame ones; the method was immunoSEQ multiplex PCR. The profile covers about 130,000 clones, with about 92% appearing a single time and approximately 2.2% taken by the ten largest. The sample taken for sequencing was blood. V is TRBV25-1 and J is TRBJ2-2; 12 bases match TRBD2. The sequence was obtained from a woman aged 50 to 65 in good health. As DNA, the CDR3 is TGTGCCAGCAGTGGACTAGCGGGAGATACCGGGGAGCTGTTTTTT. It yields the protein CASSGLAGDTGELFF.